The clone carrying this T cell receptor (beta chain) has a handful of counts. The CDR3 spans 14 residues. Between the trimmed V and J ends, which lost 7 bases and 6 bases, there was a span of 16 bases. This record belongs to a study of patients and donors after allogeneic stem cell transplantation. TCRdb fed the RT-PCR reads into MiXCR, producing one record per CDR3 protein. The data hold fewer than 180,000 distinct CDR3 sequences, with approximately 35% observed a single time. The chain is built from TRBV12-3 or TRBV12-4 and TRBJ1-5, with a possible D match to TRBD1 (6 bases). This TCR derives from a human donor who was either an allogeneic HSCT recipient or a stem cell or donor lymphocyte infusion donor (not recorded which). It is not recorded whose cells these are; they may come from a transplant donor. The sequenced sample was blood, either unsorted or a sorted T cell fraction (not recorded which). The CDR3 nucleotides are TGTGCCAGCACCCTATCGGGGGCCGGTCAGCCCCAGCATTTT. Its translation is CASTLSGAGQPQHF.